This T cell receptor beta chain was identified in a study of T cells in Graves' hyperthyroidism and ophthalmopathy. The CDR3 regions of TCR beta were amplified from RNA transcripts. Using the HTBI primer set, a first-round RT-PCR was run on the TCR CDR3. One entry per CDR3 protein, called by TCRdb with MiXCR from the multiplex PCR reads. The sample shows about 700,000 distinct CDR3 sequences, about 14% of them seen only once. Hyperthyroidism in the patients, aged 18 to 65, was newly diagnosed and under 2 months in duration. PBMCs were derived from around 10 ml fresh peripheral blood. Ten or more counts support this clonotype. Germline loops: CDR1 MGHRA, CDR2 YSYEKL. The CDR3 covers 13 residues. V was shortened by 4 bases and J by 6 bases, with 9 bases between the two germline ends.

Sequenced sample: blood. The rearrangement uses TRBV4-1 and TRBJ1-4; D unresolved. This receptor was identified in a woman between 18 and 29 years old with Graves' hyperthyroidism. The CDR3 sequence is CASSRTKDEKLFF. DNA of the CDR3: TGCGCCAGCAGCCGGACGAAAGATGAAAAACTGTTTTTT.